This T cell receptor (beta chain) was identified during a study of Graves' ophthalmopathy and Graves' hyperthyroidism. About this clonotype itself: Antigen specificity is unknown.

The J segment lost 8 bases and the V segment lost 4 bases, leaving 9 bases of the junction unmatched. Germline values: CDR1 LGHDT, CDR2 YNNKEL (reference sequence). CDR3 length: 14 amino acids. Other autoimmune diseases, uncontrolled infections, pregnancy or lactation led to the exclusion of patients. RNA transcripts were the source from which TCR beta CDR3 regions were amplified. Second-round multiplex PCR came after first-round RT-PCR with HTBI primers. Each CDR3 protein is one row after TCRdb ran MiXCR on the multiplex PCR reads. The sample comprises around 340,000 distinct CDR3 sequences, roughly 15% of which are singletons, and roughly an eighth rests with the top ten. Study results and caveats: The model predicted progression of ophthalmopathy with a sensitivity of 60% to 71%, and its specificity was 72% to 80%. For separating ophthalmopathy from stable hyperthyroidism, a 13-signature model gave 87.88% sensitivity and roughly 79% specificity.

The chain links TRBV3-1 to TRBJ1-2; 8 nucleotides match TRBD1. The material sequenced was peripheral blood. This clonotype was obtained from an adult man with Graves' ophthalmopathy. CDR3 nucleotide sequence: TGTGCCAGCAGCCCTCAGGGGACAGGTGGAGGCTACACCTTC. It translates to CASSPQGTGGGYTF.